This T cell receptor (beta chain) comes out of a study of beta chain features in type 1 diabetes (dated by TCRdb to 2016 to 2019). Regarding the study in general: Mean age, gender distribution, total cell number and subset yield were not different between patients and healthy donors. A total of roughly 100,000,000 sorted cells were examined across all samples, and the number of cells per subset was strongly correlated with RNA yield. The study compared the TCRB repertoires of sorted circulating CD4+ T cell subsets in recently diagnosed type 1 diabetes patients with those in matched healthy donors. Whereas all 28 donors provided naive and central memory subsets, regulatory and stem cell-like memory subsets were isolated from just 8 patients and roughly eight healthy donors. On the study overall, not on this receptor specifically: Because the HLA sub-analyses included only small numbers of individuals, any influence of HLA type on TCRB rearrangement was left unresolved. Naive, central memory and regulatory TCRB repertoires appeared to be more similar among patients than among healthy donors. PCR may preferentially amplify shorter templates, but because patient and control samples were amplified and corrected together, any resulting skew would affect both groups equally. Because cDNA was sequenced instead of genomic DNA, activated cells with high expression could be over-represented, although the groups did not differ in activation or CD3 levels. At VDJ recombination sites, type 1 diabetes patients had fewer insertions and more deleted nucleotides, which implies abnormalities in thymic rearrangement. In all four CD4+ subsets, TCRB CDR3 length was moderately but significantly shorter in type 1 diabetes patients.

Each donor gave one peripheral blood draw, averaging about 120 mL, which was collected into heparinised tubes. Naive, central memory, regulatory and stem cell-like memory CD4+ T cells were sorted on a BD FACSAria II using a panel including CD45RO, CCR7, CD25, CD127, CD95 and CD27. Every sorted population had a purity above 98%. PBMCs were isolated immediately by Lymphoprep density gradient centrifugation and stained directly without culture. So that batch effects would be minimized, each experiment stained and sorted samples in pairs, pairing one healthy donor with one patient. The High Capacity cDNA Reverse Transcription Kit was used to reverse transcribe all of the isolated RNA, meaning that expressed TCRB transcripts were what got sequenced. Deep immunoSEQ sequencing was applied to naive, central memory and regulatory T cell samples, giving an average of roughly 3.5 million total reads per sample. Sorted cells were lysed in RLT buffer and RNA was extracted with DNase-treated RNeasy Micro or Mini kits, depending on cell number. To prevent cross-contamination, every cell subset was processed on its own, while patient and healthy donor samples were processed together. TCRB sequences were amplified from cDNA with the immunoSEQ multiplex PCR, producing 87-bp fragments spanning the CDR3 region. Amplicons were sequenced on the Illumina HiSeq platform. In the paper's pipeline: Synthetic template baselines were used to correct PCR bias computationally, reads within Hamming distance 2 were collapsed together, and singletons that could not be merged were discarded. By aligning reads against IMGT, V, D and J genes, CDR3 length, and insertions or deletions at six rearrangement sites were assigned. Clonotype counts were normalized to sorted cell number within each subset before computing true diversity and Gini coefficients with the tcR R package. The overlap coefficient, calculated on TCRB nucleotide sequences, was used to quantify repertoire sharing. Imported from immuneACCESS, the table was reduced by TCRdb to in-frame sequences with V and J called. These copies leave out some clones; in studies compared against another copy, an unresolved V gene accounts for under half, and the cause of the remainder is not known. V and J calls and clone size follow that table, whereas D and trimming were derived from the DNA. The sample includes roughly 40,000 clones, with more than 40% observed a single time. The ten largest clonotypes hold around 0.7% of the sample.

Note on this clone: The clone's antigen remains unknown. There are no base qualities to consult, and no much larger clone falls within one base.

The germline V and J ends show losses of 2 bases and 4 bases respectively, and no gene match explains 6 bases of the junction. For CDR1 and CDR2, the germline V gene lists MGHRA and YSYEKL. CDR3 length: 16 amino acids, cysteine to phenylalanine. The kept DNA is CDR3 alone, 48 bases in frame from the first base. Sequences were obtained from central memory CD4+ T cells from blood. The chain is made from TRBV4-1 and TRBJ2-7; 12 central nucleotides agree with TRBD2. The receptor was isolated from a young woman in good health. For the CDR3, the sequence is CASSQFLAGGQYEQYF. At the DNA level, the sequence is TGCGCCAGCAGCCAATTTCTAGCGGGGGGGCAGTACGAGCAGTACTTC.